These T cell receptor beta chains were read from a single sample in a study of shared clonotypes between healthy human individuals. Only in-frame clones appear in the TCRdb table, and some are missing; sequencing was by immunoSEQ multiplex PCR. Of about 2.2 million clones in the sample, 85% to 95% were seen once. The specimen sequenced was naive CD8+ T cells from PBMCs. Source of these receptors: a man between 18 and 29 years old in good health. Some clones in this sample may be carry-over from other donors' samples. Both conserved end residues are part of each CDR3. A D gene is named only where the DNA matches it firmly. The listing skips clone size in some rows; elsewhere it reads once, few, many or a size class.

j_call: TRBJ1-4; v_call: TRBV19; d_call: TRBD1; clone_size: .; cdr3_nt: TGTGCCAGTAGGGGGGACAGGGGAGCAACTAATGAAAAACTGTTTTTT; cdr3_aa: CASRGDRGATNEKLFF
j_call: TRBJ2-5; v_call: TRBV27; d_call: TRBD1; clone_size: .; cdr3_nt: TGTGCCAGCAGTGCGGGCAGGGGGGAGACCCAGTACTTC; cdr3_aa: CASSAGRGETQYF
j_call: TRBJ1-5; v_call: TRBV7-6; d_call: .; clone_size: .; cdr3_nt: TGTGCCAGCAGCTTAGGGACCCGCAATATCACGCCCCAGCATTTT; cdr3_aa: CASSLGTRNITPQHF
j_call: TRBJ2-2; v_call: TRBV7-3; d_call: .; clone_size: .; cdr3_nt: TGTGCCAGCAGACATGGGACTGCCCCGAACACCGGGGAGCTGTTTTTT; cdr3_aa: CASRHGTAPNTGELFF
j_call: TRBJ2-5; v_call: TRBV4-2; d_call: .; clone_size: .; cdr3_nt: TGTGCCAGCAGCCCCTTGGGGAAGACGGAGACCCAGTACTTC; cdr3_aa: CASSPLGKTETQYF
j_call: TRBJ1-5; v_call: TRBV4-2; d_call: .; clone_size: .; cdr3_nt: TGTGCCAGCAGCCACGCCCCGGACGGGATGGGGCCCCAGCATTTT; cdr3_aa: CASSHAPDGMGPQHF
j_call: TRBJ2-3; v_call: TRBV9; d_call: TRBD1; clone_size: .; cdr3_nt: TGTGCCAGCAGCGTGGCAGGGGGCTCCACAGATACGCAGTATTTT; cdr3_aa: CASSVAGGSTDTQYF
j_call: TRBJ2-1; v_call: TRBV7-8; d_call: TRBD2; clone_size: .; cdr3_nt: TGTGCCAGCAGCTCCCAGTTCGTCGGGAGGGCCCTCGGCGAGCAGTTCTTC; cdr3_aa: CASSSQFVGRALGEQFF
j_call: TRBJ1-2; v_call: TRBV19; d_call: .; clone_size: .; cdr3_nt: TGTGCCAGTACCCCGGGACAAGAAGGCTACACCTTC; cdr3_aa: CASTPGQEGYTF
j_call: TRBJ2-3; v_call: TRBV10-3; d_call: .; clone_size: .; cdr3_nt: TGTGCCATCAGGGAGGGAACAGATACGCAGTATTTT; cdr3_aa: CAIREGTDTQYF
j_call: TRBJ1-2; v_call: TRBV5-6; d_call: .; clone_size: .; cdr3_nt: TGTGCCAGCAGCTTGGGGGGCCGCGGCTACACCTTC; cdr3_aa: CASSLGGRGYTF
j_call: TRBJ2-5; v_call: TRBV4-1; d_call: .; clone_size: .; cdr3_nt: TGCGCCAGCAGCCAAGGCTCGAACGGTCAAGAGACCCAGTACTTC; cdr3_aa: CASSQGSNGQETQYF
j_call: TRBJ2-1; v_call: TRBV19; d_call: TRBD2; clone_size: once; cdr3_nt: TGTGCCAGTAGTATAATAGCGGGAGAGGGAAATGAGCAGTTCTTC; cdr3_aa: CASSIIAGEGNEQFF
j_call: TRBJ2-2; v_call: TRBV9; d_call: TRBD1; clone_size: once; cdr3_nt: TGTGCCAGCAGCGTCACAGGGGGTGTTTTGACCGGGGAGCTGTTTTTT; cdr3_aa: CASSVTGGVLTGELFF
j_call: TRBJ1-1; v_call: TRBV7-3; d_call: .; clone_size: .; cdr3_nt: TGTGCCAGCAGCCAAAAGAAAAACACTGAAGCTTTCTTT; cdr3_aa: CASSQKKNTEAFF
j_call: TRBJ2-7; v_call: TRBV9; d_call: .; clone_size: .; cdr3_nt: TGTGCCAGCAGCGCCGCCCTGGCAGACTACGAGCAGTACTTC; cdr3_aa: CASSAALADYEQYF
j_call: TRBJ1-2; v_call: TRBV13; d_call: .; clone_size: .; cdr3_nt: TGTGCCAGCAGCTTAGGCCAGACTGGCTATGGCTACACCTTC; cdr3_aa: CASSLGQTGYGYTF
j_call: TRBJ1-1; v_call: TRBV19; d_call: .; clone_size: .; cdr3_nt: TGTGCCAGTAGTGTCTTCCTTGGAGGGGACACTGAAGCTTTCTTT; cdr3_aa: CASSVFLGGDTEAFF
j_call: TRBJ1-2; v_call: TRBV27; d_call: TRBD1; clone_size: .; cdr3_nt: TGTGCCAGCAGCCCGACAGGGAGGTATGGGGGCTACACCTTC; cdr3_aa: CASSPTGRYGGYTF
j_call: TRBJ2-7; v_call: TRBV9; d_call: .; clone_size: .; cdr3_nt: TGTGCCAGCAGCGTAGATAGGGGGTACGAGCAGTACTTC; cdr3_aa: CASSVDRGYEQYF
j_call: TRBJ2-2; v_call: TRBV5-6; d_call: TRBD2; clone_size: .; cdr3_nt: TGTGCCAGCAGCTGGGACCAGCGGGAGGGAGACACCGGGGAGCTGTTTTTT; cdr3_aa: CASSWDQREGDTGELFF